This TCR beta chain is from a study of T cell responses to AZD1222 COVID-19 vaccine. Only in-frame clones appear in the TCRdb table, and some are missing; sequencing was by immunoSEQ multiplex PCR. This sample carries 85,000 to 100,000 clones, 86% of them seen once, and the ten largest clones take 10% to 13%. Overall study findings and caveats: Only a handful of individuals given AZD1222 were seropositive at baseline. Spike regions recognized by vaccine-associated CD4 TCRs spanned the protein, led by 160-218 and 743-854. A rise in Spike-specific TCR breadth and depth followed two AZD1222 doses. Clonal diversity was possibly underestimated, and the donors were mostly white British, with more females.

Comment on this clone: Its target is not known.

The germline CDR1 and CDR2 sequences are ENHRY and SYGVKD. Trimming pared 6 bases from V and 4 bases from J, leaving 17 bases between. The length of the CDR3 is 15 residues. This specimen was peripheral blood, taken on day 0 of AZD1222 vaccination. The sequence derives from an adult in good health. V usage is TRBV10-3 and J usage is TRBJ2-3; tentatively, D is TRBD1 (6 bases). CDR3 sequence reads: CAIRMGASRPDTQYF. In DNA form, the CDR3 reads TGTGCCATCAGGATGGGGGCCAGTCGTCCAGATACGCAGTATTTT.